The 17 T cell receptor beta chains presented below share a single source sample, sequenced in a study of blood T cell repertoires in COVID-19. The method was immunoSEQ multiplex PCR; TCRdb's version includes in-frame clones alone and lacks a portion of them. The data show about 62,000 clones, 76% seen once. Sequenced material: peripheral blood. Receptors originate from a woman in her forties or fifties with active or convalescent COVID-19.

V is TRBV24-1 and J is TRBJ1-1, with 8 bases that match TRBD1. The V gene end was trimmed by 7 bases and the J gene end by 1 base; junction bases not matched to a gene: 7. Germline V gene lookup returns CDR1 KGHDR and CDR2 SFDVKD. The CDR3 length is 15 residues. For the CDR3, the DNA is TGTGCCACCAGGGGGACAGGTCCCCCGAACACTGAAGCTTTCTTT. It yields the protein CATRGTGPPNTEAFF.

Comments on this clone: Other DNA variants within this sample encode the same CDR3. The chain couples TRBV18 to TRBJ1-2; TRBD1 matches at 11 bases. J was trimmed by 8 bases and V by 2 bases; bases with no gene match: 7. CDR3 length: 15 residues. CDR1 is KGHSH and CDR2 is LQKENI in the germline V gene. CDR3 loop: CASSPSGQGAIGYTF. The CDR3 DNA reads as TGTGCCAGCTCACCATCCGGACAGGGGGCGATCGGCTACACCTTC. The complete variable domain, with remaining parts taken from reference TRBV18 and TRBJ1-2, reads NAGVMQNPRHLVRRRGQEARLRCSPMKGHSHVYWYRQLPEEGLKFMVYLQKENIIDESGMPKERFSAEFPKEGPSILRIQQVVRGDSAAYFCASSPSGQGAIGYTFGSGTRLTVV.

The chain is built from TRBV6-2 or TRBV6-3 and TRBJ2-7; 13 bases are shared with TRBD2. CDR1 and CDR2 from the germline V gene are MNHEY and SVGEGT. The J segment lost 5 bases and the V segment lost 3 bases, leaving 4 bases of the junction unmatched. The CDR3 is made up of 15 amino acids. CDR3 sequence reads: CASSYGTSGIHEQYF. The CDR3 DNA follows: TGTGCCAGCAGTTATGGGACTAGCGGGATCCACGAGCAGTACTTC.

The chain combines TRBV19 with TRBJ2-1; D might be TRBD2 (5 bases). The CDR3 totals 17 residues. Trimming removed 5 bases at V and 6 bases at J, with 23 bases between. Germline V gives CDR1 LNHDA, CDR2 SQIVND (reference sequence). The CDR3 is CASSDLGRLARVNEQFF. The CDR3 DNA reads TGTGCCAGTAGTGATTTAGGTAGGCTAGCTAGAGTCAATGAGCAGTTCTTC.

The chain recombines TRBV2 with TRBJ1-2, with 9 bases matching TRBD1. This CDR3 is built from 15 residues. Germline V CDR1 and CDR2: SNHLY, FYNNEI. Trimming removed 3 bases from V and 6 bases from J; junction bases left unmatched: 8. This CDR3 reads CASSEDRGRTDGYTF. As DNA, the CDR3 is TGTGCCAGCAGTGAGGACAGGGGTCGGACTGATGGCTACACCTTC.

The V call is TRBV28, the J call TRBJ1-5; 11 bases fit TRBD1. J gave up 7 bases and V 2 bases, and 28 bases lay outside the gene matches. The CDR3 totals 23 residues. Germline V gene lookup returns CDR1 MDHEN and CDR2 SYDVKM. CDR3 in amino acids: CASSLLALPLVPVGGTGGQPQHF. Here the CDR3 DNA reads TGTGCCAGCAGTTTACTTGCCCTCCCGCTAGTCCCGGTAGGCGGGACAGGGGGGCAGCCCCAGCATTTT.

This clone appeared a few times. The chain employs TRBV24-1 and TRBJ1-5, with D perhaps TRBD1 (5 bases). The V gene lost 7 bases and the J gene lost 2 bases, with 20 bases spanning the gap. The CDR3 is 17 amino acids. Germline loops: CDR1 KGHDR, CDR2 SFDVKD. CDR3 sequence (DNA): TGTGCCACCAGCTACCGACAGAAGAGGCAAGGCAATCAGCCCCAGCATTTT. The encoded protein is CATSYRQKRQGNQPQHF.

The rearrangement joins TRBV24-1 to TRBJ2-5, with 7 positions matching TRBD1. CDR1 and CDR2 from the germline V gene are KGHDR and SFDVKD. The junction had 8 bases not matched to a gene; V was cut back by 3 bases and J by 5 bases. The CDR3 totals 15 residues. The CDR3 is CATSDPTGSGETQYF. CDR3 DNA sequence: TGTGCCACCAGTGATCCGACAGGGTCGGGGGAGACCCAGTACTTC.

The chain uses TRBV24-1 and TRBJ2-3, with D tentatively TRBD2 (5 bases). The CDR3 has 14 residues. Germline CDR1 is KGHDR and CDR2 is SFDVKD. The germline V and J ends were trimmed by 9 bases and 1 base, with 13 bases remaining between them. The CDR3 bases are TGTGCCACCCGCGGCTGGGGAGGCACAGATACGCAGTATTTT. Translation: CATRGWGGTDTQYF.

The chain combines TRBV4-3 with TRBJ2-2; D uncertain. This CDR3 is built from 14 residues. The V end lost 0 bases, the J end lost 5 bases, and 7 bases lay between the germline ends. Germline lookup yields CDR1 LGHNA and CDR2 YSLEER. The CDR3 reads CASSQEPGTGELFF. The CDR3 DNA follows: TGCGCCAGCAGCCAAGAACCCGGGACCGGGGAGCTGTTTTTT.

This rearrangement joins TRBV9 to TRBJ2-3; TRBD1 matches 8 bases. The germline V gene encodes CDR1 SGDLS and CDR2 YYNGEE. J gave up 4 bases and V 4 bases, and 8 bases lay outside the gene matches. CDR3 length: 15 amino acids. The CDR3 spells CASSLQGALADTQYF. The CDR3 DNA is TGTGCCAGCAGCCTCCAGGGGGCTTTAGCAGATACGCAGTATTTT.

The rearrangement joins TRBV6-2 or TRBV6-3 to TRBJ1-1; 8 bases are a match to TRBD1. Germline V gene sequence: CDR1 MNHEY, CDR2 SVGEGT. V shed 6 bases, J shed 5 bases, and the junction held 20 bases outside the gene matches. CDR3 length: 18 amino acids. The CDR3 spells CASSRMTRGPGVVTEAFF. In nucleotides, the CDR3 is TGTGCCAGCAGCCGAATGACCAGGGGGCCAGGGGTGGTTACTGAAGCTTTCTTT.

The chain is built from TRBV27 and TRBJ1-6, with 10 bases aligning to TRBD1. Looked up from germline, CDR1 is MNHEY and CDR2 is SMNVEV (reference sequence). The CDR3 is made up of 14 amino acids. Trimming removed 5 bases from V and 7 bases from J; junction bases left unmatched: 2. CDR3 sequence (DNA): TGTGCCAGCAGTGGGACAGGGGACAATTCACCCCTCCACTTT. Amino acid sequence: CASSGTGDNSPLHF.

V gene TRBV30 combines with J gene TRBJ2-3, with TRBD1 matching over 9 bases. The CDR3 contains 13 residues. Germline-derived CDR1 and CDR2 are GTSNPN and SVGIG (reference sequence). The J segment lost 3 bases and the V segment lost 4 bases, leaving 2 bases of the junction unmatched. The CDR3 here is CAWNRGRTDTQYF. Here the CDR3 DNA reads TGTGCCTGGAACAGGGGGCGGACAGATACGCAGTATTTT.

This sequence joins TRBV4-3 and TRBJ1-4; no definite D call. The CDR3 is 19 amino acids. The V gene lost 0 bases and the J gene lost 4 bases, with 21 bases spanning the gap. Germline V lookup: CDR1 LGHNA, CDR2 YSLEER. CDR3 sequence: CASSQDLQFGEAHNEKLFF. Here the CDR3 DNA reads TGCGCCAGCAGCCAAGATCTACAATTTGGGGAGGCCCATAATGAAAAACTGTTTTTT.

The chain employs TRBV7-9 and TRBJ2-7; D not resolved. V was cut by 7 bases and J by 0 bases, with 7 bases left in between. The CDR3 is 12 residues long. The germline V gene has CDR1 SEHNR and CDR2 FQNEAQ (reference sequence). The CDR3 loop is CASTSGSYEQYF. The CDR3 nucleotides are TGTGCCAGCACCTCCGGCTCCTACGAGCAGTACTTC. The full variable domain, completed using reference TRBV7-9 and TRBJ2-7, is DTGVSQNPRHKITKRGQNVTFRCDPISEHNRLYWYRQTLGQGPEFLTYFQNEAQLEKSRLLSDRFSAERPKGSFSTLEIQRTEQGDSAMYLCASTSGSYEQYFGPGTRLTVT.

This chain connects TRBV7-2 to TRBJ1-2, with 7 bases matching TRBD1. The J segment lost 0 bases and the V segment lost 5 bases, leaving 15 bases of the junction unmatched. CDR3 length equals 18 residues. Germline CDR1 and CDR2: SGHTA and FQGNSA. CDR3 in DNA: TGTGCCAGCAGCCCCAGAGGCGACAGGGCCGGAGCTAACTATGGCTACACCTTC. Translation: CASSPRGDRAGANYGYTF.